This is a list of T cell receptor beta chains from one sample in a study of T cell changes during pregnancy in multiple sclerosis. This table comes from immunoSEQ multiplex PCR, and its TCRdb copy is limited to in-frame clones, with some not included. The table has about 49,000 clones, 94% seen once; the top ten hold less than 6%. The sample consisted of CD8+ T cells from peripheral blood mononuclear cells, taken before pregnancy. The origin of the receptors is a female donor with multiple sclerosis, enrolled in a pregnancy study. Both conserved end residues are part of each CDR3. The D gene is left open where the match is weak. Some rows mark clone size as missing; the rest say once, few, many or name a class of expanded clone.

j_gene | abundance | v_gene | d_gene | CDR3nt | CDR3aa
TRBJ1-2 | NA | TRBV9 | NA | TGTGCCAGCAGCGTATGGCAGGGGCTTAAAAGTGTCTACACCTTC | CASSVWQGLKSVYTF
TRBJ1-2 | NA | TRBV28 | TRBD1 | TGTGCCAGCAGTTTTCAGGGGGCAGGCTACACCTTC | CASSFQGAGYTF
TRBJ2-4 | NA | TRBV19 | NA | TGTGCCAGTAGTAATGGGGCCAGTGCCAAAAACATTCAGTACTTC | CASSNGASAKNIQYF
TRBJ2-3 | NA | TRBV19 | NA | TGTGCCAGTTCTCACAACGGAGGCACAGATACGCAGTATTTT | CASSHNGGTDTQYF
TRBJ2-5 | once | TRBV28 | TRBD1 | TGTGCCAGCAGTTTTCTACCTGACAGGGCCTCGAGTACGACCCAGTACTTC | CASSFLPDRASSTTQYF
TRBJ1-1 | NA | TRBV11-3 | TRBD1 | TGTGCCAGCAGCGGACCAGGGGGCCCGACGTCTGAAGCTTTCTTT | CASSGPGGPTSEAFF
TRBJ2-1 | NA | TRBV7-6 | NA | TGTGCCAGCAGCTTAGCGGGGCTTCGGGACACCGGGCATGGTGAGCAGTTCTTC | CASSLAGLRDTGHGEQFF
TRBJ2-1 | NA | TRBV5-5 | NA | TGTGCCAGCAGCCCGACCCCAGGGGTTGTGAATGAGCAGTTCTTC | CASSPTPGVVNEQFF
TRBJ2-2 | NA | TRBV19 | NA | TGTGCCAGTAGTATAGATCCTAGCTCCGAGCTGTTTTTT | CASSIDPSSELFF
TRBJ1-2 | NA | TRBV7-8 | TRBD1 | TGTGCCAGCAGCATGGGACAGGGGGAGACCTCTTATAACTATGGCTACACCTTC | CASSMGQGETSYNYGYTF
TRBJ2-3 | NA | TRBV28 | NA | TGTGCCAGCAGTTCACCCAGGGGCACAGATACGCAGTATTTT | CASSSPRGTDTQYF
TRBJ2-7 | NA | TRBV4-2 | TRBD2 | TGTGCCAGCAGCCAAGAGATACTAGCGGGAGGGCCCTACGAGCAGTACTTC | CASSQEILAGGPYEQYF
TRBJ2-2 | NA | TRBV5-5 | NA | TGTGCCAGCAGCTCCGACAGTCGCCGGGAGCTGTTTTTT | CASSSDSRRELFF
TRBJ2-1 | NA | TRBV11-3 | TRBD2 | TGTGCCAGCAGTTTAGCGGGAGCTTCCTATGAGCAGTTCTTC | CASSLAGASYEQFF
TRBJ2-3 | NA | TRBV9 | TRBD2 | TGTGCCAGCAGCGGCGGGAGTGGGGGCACAGATACGCAGTATTTT | CASSGGSGGTDTQYF